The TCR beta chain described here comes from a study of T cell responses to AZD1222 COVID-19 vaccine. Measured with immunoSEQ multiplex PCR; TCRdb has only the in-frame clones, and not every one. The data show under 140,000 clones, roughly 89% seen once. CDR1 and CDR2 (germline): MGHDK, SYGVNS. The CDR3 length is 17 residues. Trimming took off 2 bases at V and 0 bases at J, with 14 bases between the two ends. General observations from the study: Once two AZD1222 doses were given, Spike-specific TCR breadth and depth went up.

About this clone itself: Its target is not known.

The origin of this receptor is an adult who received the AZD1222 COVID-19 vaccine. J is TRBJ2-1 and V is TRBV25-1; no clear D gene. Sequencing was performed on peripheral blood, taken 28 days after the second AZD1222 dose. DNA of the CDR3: TGTGCCAGCAGTGAACGGTTGCGCAGGCACTCCTACAATGAGCAGTTCTTC. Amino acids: CASSERLRRHSYNEQFF.